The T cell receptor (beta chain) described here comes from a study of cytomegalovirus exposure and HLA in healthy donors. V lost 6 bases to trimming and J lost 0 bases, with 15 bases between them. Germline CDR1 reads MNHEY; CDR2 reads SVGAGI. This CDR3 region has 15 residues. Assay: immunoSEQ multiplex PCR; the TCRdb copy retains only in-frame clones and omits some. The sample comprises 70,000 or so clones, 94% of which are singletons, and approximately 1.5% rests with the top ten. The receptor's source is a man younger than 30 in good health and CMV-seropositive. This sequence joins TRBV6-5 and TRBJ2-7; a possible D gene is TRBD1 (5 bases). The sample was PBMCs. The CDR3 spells CASRPGHSSSYEQYF. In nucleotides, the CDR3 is TGTGCCAGCAGACCAGGACATTCCAGCTCCTACGAGCAGTACTTC.